The clone carrying this T cell receptor beta chain showed up just a few times. Its target is unknown. Authors of the study amplified TCR beta CDR3 regions from RNA transcripts. The HTBI primer set served for first-round RT-PCR of the TCR CDR3. TCRdb re-called the multiplex PCR reads with MiXCR, one entry per CDR3 protein. The sample records under 650,000 distinct CDR3 sequences, around 16% being singletons. The CDR3 loop spans 16 amino acids. Germline V gene lookup returns CDR1 SGHVS and CDR2 FQNEAQ. The V end was cut by 1 base, the J end by 2 bases, with 11 bases between. Patients aged 18 to 65 had newly diagnosed hyperthyroidism of under 2 months' duration. The entry originates in a study of T cells in Graves' hyperthyroidism and ophthalmopathy. Study-wide results and caveats: Patients with ophthalmopathy were separated from those with stable hyperthyroidism by a 13 V-J model.

What was sequenced was blood. This chain uses TRBV7-8 with TRBJ2-2, with D tentatively TRBD1 or TRBD2 (5 bases each). The source is a woman younger than 45 with Graves' hyperthyroidism. The CDR3 spells CASSLGGPSNTGELFF. Here the CDR3 DNA reads TGTGCCAGCAGCTTAGGGGGACCCAGCAACACCGGGGAGCTGTTTTTT.